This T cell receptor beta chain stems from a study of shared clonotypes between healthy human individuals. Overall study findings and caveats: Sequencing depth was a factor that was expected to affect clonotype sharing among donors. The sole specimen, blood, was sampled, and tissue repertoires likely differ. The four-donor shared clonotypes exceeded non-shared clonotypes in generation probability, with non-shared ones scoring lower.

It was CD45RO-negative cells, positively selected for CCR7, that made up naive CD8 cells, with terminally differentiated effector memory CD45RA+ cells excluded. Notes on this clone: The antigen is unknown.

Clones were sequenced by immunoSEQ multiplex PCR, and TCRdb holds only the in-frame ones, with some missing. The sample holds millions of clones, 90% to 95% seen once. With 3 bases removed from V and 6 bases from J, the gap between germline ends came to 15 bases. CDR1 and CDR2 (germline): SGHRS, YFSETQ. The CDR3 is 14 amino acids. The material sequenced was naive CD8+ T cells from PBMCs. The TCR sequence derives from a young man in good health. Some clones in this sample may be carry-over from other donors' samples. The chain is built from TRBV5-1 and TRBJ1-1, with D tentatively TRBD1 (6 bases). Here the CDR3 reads CASSSNRVGAEAFF. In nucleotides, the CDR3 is TGCGCCAGCAGCTCAAACAGGGTGGGGGCTGAAGCTTTCTTT. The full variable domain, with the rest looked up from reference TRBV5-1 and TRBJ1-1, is KAGVTQTPRYLIKTRGQQVTLSCSPISGHRSVSWYQQTPGQGLQFLFEYFSETQRNKGNFPGRFSGRQFSNSRSEMNVSTLELGDSALYLCASSSNRVGAEAFFGQGTRLTVV.